The rows below give T cell receptor beta chains drawn from one sample of a study of patients and donors after allogeneic stem cell transplantation. TCRdb re-called the RT-PCR reads with MiXCR, one entry per CDR3 protein. This table holds about 30,000 distinct CDR3 sequences, roughly 8% found once. Sequencing input: blood, either unsorted or a sorted T cell fraction (not recorded which). The receptors shown here come from a human donor who was either an allogeneic HSCT recipient or a stem cell or donor lymphocyte infusion donor (not recorded which). It is not recorded whose cells these are; they may come from a transplant donor. Both conserved end residues are part of each CDR3. Each record gives: V gene, J gene, CDR3 protein.

v_call: TRBV7-9
j_call: TRBJ2-7
cdr3_aa: CASSPRGTVANYEQYF

v_call: TRBV6-5
j_call: TRBJ2-7
cdr3_aa: CASSPRPYEQYF

v_call: TRBV6-1
j_call: TRBJ2-6
cdr3_aa: CASSLAGAGANVLTF

v_call: TRBV13
j_call: TRBJ2-5
cdr3_aa: CASSLGRISAGATQYF

v_call: TRBV5-1
j_call: TRBJ2-1
cdr3_aa: CASSPFSGNEQFF

v_call: TRBV7-9
j_call: TRBJ2-7
cdr3_aa: CASREGASYEQYF

v_call: TRBV9
j_call: TRBJ2-1
cdr3_aa: CASSVDYWKNEQFF

v_call: TRBV9
j_call: TRBJ1-1
cdr3_aa: CASSNDIGKNTEAFF

v_call: TRBV28
j_call: TRBJ1-1
cdr3_aa: CASSLSGQPGAFF

v_call: TRBV5-4
j_call: TRBJ2-7
cdr3_aa: CASSPGQTISYEQYF

v_call: TRBV11-1
j_call: TRBJ1-1
cdr3_aa: CASSLDSIYRDRNTEAFF

v_call: TRBV5-1
j_call: TRBJ2-3
cdr3_aa: CASSFRTVPDTQYF

v_call: TRBV7-9
j_call: TRBJ1-1
cdr3_aa: CASSFTLNTEAFF

v_call: TRBV4-1
j_call: TRBJ2-7
cdr3_aa: CASSRGQGVYEQYF

v_call: TRBV3-1
j_call: TRBJ2-5
cdr3_aa: CASSQEPRSRQYF

v_call: TRBV5-1
j_call: TRBJ2-5
cdr3_aa: CASSLEGGGETQYF

v_call: TRBV20-1
j_call: TRBJ2-1
cdr3_aa: CSANPSMGPSYNEQFF

v_call: TRBV4-1
j_call: TRBJ1-1
cdr3_aa: CASSRVPGTANTEAFF

v_call: TRBV2
j_call: TRBJ2-3
cdr3_aa: CASSEQGGTADTQYF

v_call: TRBV11-1
j_call: TRBJ2-1
cdr3_aa: CASSLVIFQAGLWGYNEQFF

v_call: TRBV4-1
j_call: TRBJ2-7
cdr3_aa: CASSQGVKGYYEQYF

v_call: TRBV5-1
j_call: TRBJ2-2
cdr3_aa: CASSLFGPNTGELFF

v_call: TRBV14
j_call: TRBJ2-5
cdr3_aa: CASSPSISGGTQYF

v_call: TRBV4-1
j_call: TRBJ2-1
cdr3_aa: CASSRPGGGNEQFF

v_call: TRBV4-1
j_call: TRBJ2-1
cdr3_aa: CASSLAGLSYNEQFF

v_call: TRBV12-3/TRBV12-4
j_call: TRBJ2-1
cdr3_aa: CASSQDGSNYNEQFF

v_call: TRBV5-1
j_call: TRBJ2-7
cdr3_aa: CASSSEGQGEQYF

v_call: TRBV28
j_call: TRBJ2-7
cdr3_aa: CASSFPDSYEQYF

v_call: TRBV18
j_call: TRBJ1-1
cdr3_aa: CASSAQGSEAFF

v_call: TRBV19
j_call: TRBJ1-2
cdr3_aa: CASSSTSRDRGGYTF

v_call: TRBV7-9
j_call: TRBJ1-2
cdr3_aa: CASSPRGVYTF

v_call: TRBV3-1
j_call: TRBJ1-2
cdr3_aa: CASGQGNYGYTF

v_call: TRBV20-1
j_call: TRBJ2-5
cdr3_aa: CSADANSGGAGETQYF

v_call: TRBV7-9
j_call: TRBJ1-2
cdr3_aa: CASSSHREGYTF

v_call: TRBV5-1
j_call: TRBJ2-7
cdr3_aa: CASSPEVRGLTYYEQYF

v_call: TRBV3-1
j_call: TRBJ2-5
cdr3_aa: CASSQGLVDGQETQYF

v_call: TRBV5-4
j_call: TRBJ1-1
cdr3_aa: CASSLVPTGDTEAFF

v_call: TRBV6-1
j_call: TRBJ1-2
cdr3_aa: CASSPGPAYGYTF

v_call: TRBV9
j_call: TRBJ2-7
cdr3_aa: CASSVAGSTYEQYF

v_call: TRBV7-9
j_call: TRBJ2-1
cdr3_aa: CASSAPGLAGQYNEQFF

v_call: TRBV2
j_call: TRBJ2-7
cdr3_aa: CASSRANYEQYF

v_call: TRBV15
j_call: TRBJ2-3
cdr3_aa: CATSRRLARTDTQYF

v_call: TRBV7-9
j_call: TRBJ1-2
cdr3_aa: CASSGEGQEYYGYTF

v_call: TRBV24-1
j_call: TRBJ2-5
cdr3_aa: CATSDSRGVNRETQYF

v_call: TRBV29-1
j_call: TRBJ2-3
cdr3_aa: CSVEGPGTDTQYF

v_call: TRBV7-2
j_call: TRBJ2-2
cdr3_aa: CASSLVGDYAGELFF

v_call: TRBV5-4
j_call: TRBJ2-2
cdr3_aa: CASKERGAGSNTGELFF

v_call: TRBV7-9
j_call: TRBJ1-1
cdr3_aa: CASSFHEGNTEAFF

v_call: TRBV5-8
j_call: TRBJ2-7
cdr3_aa: CASSLQGATYEQYF

v_call: TRBV28
j_call: TRBJ1-1
cdr3_aa: CASERGNTEAFF

v_call: TRBV2
j_call: TRBJ1-2
cdr3_aa: CASRGQGSHYGYTF

v_call: TRBV7-8
j_call: TRBJ2-5
cdr3_aa: CASSPGKTETQYF

v_call: TRBV20-1
j_call: TRBJ1-1
cdr3_aa: CSAERGGAIAEAFF

v_call: TRBV5-6
j_call: TRBJ2-6
cdr3_aa: CASSLRVQPSGANVLTF

v_call: TRBV5-1
j_call: TRBJ1-1
cdr3_aa: CASSLWGANTEAFF

v_call: TRBV11-1
j_call: TRBJ2-2
cdr3_aa: CASTTRNTGELFF

v_call: TRBV3-1
j_call: TRBJ1-1
cdr3_aa: CASSQGPYEAFF